This TCR beta chain was identified during a study of T cell repertoires in cytomegalovirus infection. Study background: HLA-B-restricted CMV epitopes that are well studied were used alongside recently identified HLA-C-restricted ones. It was the public TCR beta signatures that indicated both CMV infection and matching HLA type.

TCRdb reanalysed the reads using MiXCR and keeps one entry per CDR3 protein. The sample yields 700,000 to 850,000 distinct CDR3 sequences, about 33% seen once. This clonotype was counted a few times. Its antigen is unidentified. This CDR3 is built from 17 residues. The germline V gene has CDR1 MNHEY and CDR2 SMNVEV (reference sequence). V shed 5 bases and J 5 bases; nucleotides not matched to a gene: 11. The clonotype comes from a human donor in good health (CMV status not recorded). Some clones in this sample may be carry-over from other donors' samples. The input for sequencing was cultured CD8+ T cells from PBMCs, taken from culture after CMV antigen stimulation. The genes are TRBV27 and TRBJ1-6; 8 positions agree with TRBD1. The CDR3 coding sequence is TGTGCCAGCAGTCTGTCAGGGGGCATCTACGATAATTCACCCCTCCACTTT. This gives the protein CASSLSGGIYDNSPLHF.